The entry below gives a single T cell receptor (beta chain) sequence along with its context. No cognate antigen has been identified for it. No much larger clonotype is one base removed from it; base qualities were not supplied. The cohort consisted of 650 to 850 healthy bone marrow donors. Cohort members were all nominally healthy when sampled, although unrecorded immune exposures were likely present. The donor tested CMV seropositive, placing the donor among the 250 to 350 seropositive members of the cohort. A peripheral blood sample was provided by each donor, and peripheral blood mononuclear cells were used for TCR beta sequencing. Genomic DNA was extracted from the blood cell samples with the Qiagen DNeasy Blood Extraction Kit. The V and J ends are trimmed by 0 bases and 7 bases, leaving 13 bases between them. The cysteine opens and the phenylalanine closes a CDR3 of 15 amino acids. CDR3 DNA is the only sequence kept; it has 45 bases, read in frame from the first base. The germline V gene specifies SGHTA as CDR1 and FQGNSA as CDR2.

This sample is drawn from a study of cytomegalovirus exposure and HLA in healthy donors (dated by TCRdb to about 2017). Some background on the complete study: An earlier analysis of approximately 590 of the donors reported roughly 270 Gb of sequence data and roughly 100 million unique TCR beta sequences from about 179 million T cells. HLA typing covered class I and class II loci at four-digit resolution. The study used immunosequencing to profile the T cell repertoires of several hundred subjects and linked those repertoires to cytomegalovirus serostatus. An earlier analysis of roughly 600 of the donors used high-throughput TCR beta sequencing to judge whether each TCR beta V gene segment behaved as functional or pseudogenic. Around 300 gigabases of sequencing data and tens of millions of unique TCR sequences were included in an early release covering 550 to 800 HLA-typed donors. All discovery cohort repertoires had been generated on a single sequencing platform. The number of typed donors differed by locus: about 620-630 for A, B, C, DRB1 and DQB1; approximately 530 for DQA1; 606 for DPA1; and about 450 for DPB1. Rather than using new phenotypic data, the later analysis identified candidate immune exposures from TCR beta sequences and from how often those sequences occurred across donors. The study aimed to test whether signatures of past pathogen exposure could be identified by cataloging public T cell receptors. To predict cytomegalovirus infection status, the study combined high-throughput TCR immunosequencing, statistical association of individual TCRs with disease status, and machine learning. About five DR-DQ haplotypes were treated as single units for association and clustering because of strong linkage in the cohort. Along with the roughly 670-subject first cohort, a separate validation cohort of 120 different subjects was used. The genetic ancestry cluster associated with self-reported Caucasian donors included 81% of the roughly 400 genotyped donors. Donor age, sex, ethnicity and CMV serostatus were collected together with the repertoire data. Among almost 400 genotyped donors of the cohort, an average of 235,054 unique TCR beta nucleotide sequences were sequenced per donor, about a sixth of them non-productive. In a later genetic analysis, genome-wide SNP genotypes for about three fifths of the roughly 670 donors were used, and that subset was treated as a discovery cohort. In a later analysis, previously published TCR beta repertoires from 666 donors were re-analyzed and high-resolution HLA genotyping was added so that TCR occurrence patterns could be studied. What the work shows at the level of the full study, not this receptor alone: Linkage disequilibrium might explain the correlated functional status among segregating V segments, but an unknown experimental factor could not be excluded. While some public TCRs were present in many individuals, most TCR sequences turned up only very rarely across donors. Because HLA typing was unavailable for some donors at each locus, only the typed subset was used in association tests. Because counts were too low, roughly 16 rarely observed V segments, including chromosome 9 orphons, were left out of the earlier analysis of several hundred of the donors. Roughly uniform sequencing depth across donors was assumed in presence/absence analyses, although this assumption may not hold. Compared with equally common non-associated chains, HLA-associated TCR beta chains in a later analysis were more clonally expanded and had lower generation probabilities. The authors suggested that the approach could potentially be extended to other disease states and immunological phenotypes. In a later genetic analysis, a missense DCLRE1C variant was associated with V-gene and J-gene trimming of TCR beta chains, and the association was replicated in an independent cohort. A later analysis found that TCR association rates varied across HLA loci, with DRB1 alleles showing the most associated TCRs and HLA-C alleles the fewest. The classifier was reported to diagnose cytomegalovirus status with high specificity and sensitivity in both the original cohort and the validation cohort. A group of highly shared sequence variants was considered likely to be a technical artifact of the sequencing pipeline. A further reported finding was that TCR beta sequences accurately predicted the HLA-A and HLA-B alleles for most subjects in the first cohort. Compared with the roughly 600-donor mean, donors in an Asian-associated ancestry cluster had fewer N-insertions in productive TCRs, according to a later genetic analysis. When HLA alleles, especially DR and DQ, strongly co-occurred, attributing TCR associations to individual alleles was difficult. The study listed 164 TCR beta chains as associated with cytomegalovirus. Because the 87-base-pair reads could not distinguish some IMGT-functional V segments, including TRBV6-2 and TRBV6-3, those segments were excluded. In an earlier analysis of some 640 of the donors, most TCR beta V segments were observed in productive rearrangements about 87% or about 30% of the time, broadly matching IMGT annotations. A later analysis associated about 16,000 TCR beta sequences with specific HLA alleles at a false discovery rate of 0.05. Several of the top co-occurrence clusters appeared to be linked to parvovirus B19, influenza, CMV and Epstein-Barr virus, according to a later analysis. Three of the identified cytomegalovirus-associated TCR beta chains were confirmed in vitro to be specific for cytomegalovirus antigens. CMV serostatus was the only immune exposure information available for the cohort. The cohort was sequenced for TCR beta chains only, and without alpha or paired-chain data the features that could be detected were limited. A later analysis found that most CMV-associated TCR beta chains appeared HLA-restricted, with HLA associations seemingly driven largely by CMV exposure.

Receptors were amplified or captured by the immunoSEQ multiplex PCR assay. For the multiplex PCR, a mixture combining 60 forward primers for TCR Vbeta segments and 13 reverse primers for TCR Jbeta segments was used. The CDR3 region of rearranged TCR beta genes was amplified from genomic DNA by a multiplex PCR assay. The Illumina HiSeq System was used to sequence the amplified TCR beta libraries as 87-base-pair reads. Per the authors' processing: A later analysis counted approximately 84 million unique TCR beta chains across the 650 to 700 repertoires, and 10 million to 12 million of these chains were shared by at least two donors. Raw reads were error-corrected and collapsed into unique sequences with a nearest-neighbor algorithm that merged closely related sequences to remove PCR and sequencing errors. Alignment of CDR3 sequences to IMGT reference sequences was used to assign V, D and J gene segments. For a sequence to be retained, at least a six-nucleotide match to both a V gene segment and a J gene segment was required. Rearrangements were classified as productive when the CDR3 lacked stop codons and remained in frame with V and J, and all other rearrangements were classified as non-productive. Following IMGT convention, CDR3 was defined as the stretch from the second conserved V-encoded cysteine to the conserved J-encoded phenylalanine. In an earlier analysis of roughly 610 of the donors, sequences lacking an unambiguous match to a single V gene segment were excluded. An earlier analysis of approximately 590 of the donors classified V segments as functional when productive rearrangements were above 56.7% and as segregating when the standard deviation between donors was above 5%. A statistical classification framework was built for diagnosing cytomegalovirus status from the catalog of TCR beta chain sequences. V and J gene assignment, in a later analysis, came from comparing TCR nucleotide sequences with IMGT/GENE-DB human TR gene sequences. A later analysis assigned CDR3 sequences and most-parsimonious VDJ recombination scenarios with the TCRdist pipeline. In a later analysis, each TCR beta chain was defined by its CDR3 amino acid sequence together with its V-gene family, and reads lacking a unique V-gene family were excluded. A later analysis removed 450 to 600 highly shared, low-generation-probability nucleotide sequences to deal with suspected cross-contamination and a sequencing artifact. A later analysis calculated a clonal expansion index for each public chain from normalized within-repertoire ranks of inferred template counts. Generation probabilities in a later analysis came from a VDJ recombination model fitted to out-of-frame rearrangements, and those results were checked against IGoR. In a later analysis, hypergeometric tests were used to score TCR-TCR, TCR-HLA and TCR-CMV co-occurrence, with a repertoire-size bias correction applied to TCR pairs. A later analysis estimated false discovery rates by permuting HLA or CMV assignments 20 times. In a later analysis, co-occurring TCRs were grouped with DBSCAN, and TCRdist sequence similarity was added when clustering was performed within HLA-allele-positive subsets. Repertoires with fewer than 30,000 or more than 120,000 public chains were left out of co-occurrence clustering, as were a handful of repertoires with anomalous nucleotide sharing. TCRdb provides this immuneACCESS table in a form limited to in-frame rearrangements. Some clones are lacking; in checked studies, under half of them reflect an unresolved V gene, and why the rest are absent is not known. The D gene and trimming were derived from the DNA, and the V and J assignments and clone size from that table. For this sample the table gives about 100,000 clones, of which 65% to 90% were detected only once. Roughly 4% of the sample belongs to the ten largest clones.

The TCR was taken from a woman between 65 and 79 years old in good health and CMV-seropositive. The material sequenced was PBMCs. The rearrangement joined TRBV7-2 to TRBJ1-5, and perhaps TRBD1 as D gene, on 5 matching bases. The bases are TGTGCCAGCAGCTTAGCGACCCTCCAGGGCCAGCCCCAGCATTTT. The resulting protein is CASSLATLQGQPQHF.